This T cell receptor (beta chain) was documented in a study of shared clonotypes between healthy human individuals. Background on the study: Three CD4 naive, three CD4 memory, two CD8 naive and one CD8 memory plate were used per donor.

The study, taken as a whole, reports: Roughly 4.6% of naive CD4 clonotypes were common to several donors.

The V and J ends lost 6 bases and 5 bases, in that order; junction bases with no gene match: 14. Per the germline V gene, CDR1 is SGHRS and CDR2 is YFSETQ. This CDR3 has 16 amino acids. The deep-level immunoSEQ assay was used. Some 28,000 T cell genomes (about 0.2 ug DNA) went into each sorted-subset replicate. Libraries were prepared by immunoSEQ multiplex PCR; TCRdb keeps only in-frame clonotypes and omits some of them. Of millions of clones listed, around 95% are singletons. Details on this clone: Antigen: not known.

The chain is built from TRBV5-1 and TRBJ1-1; the match to TRBD1 covers 9 bases. Sequenced material: naive CD4+ T cells sorted from blood. Subset in this sample: CD45RA+ positively selected. The receptor's source is a man aged 18 to 29 in good health. The CDR3 loop reads CASTTGGAFGVTEAFF. CDR3 sequence (DNA): TGCGCCAGCACTACAGGGGGCGCATTTGGCGTGACTGAAGCTTTCTTT.